The present T cell receptor (beta chain) was sequenced within a study of cytomegalovirus exposure and HLA in healthy donors. Remarks on this clone: As yet, its antigen is unknown.

Amplification used 60 Vbeta primers and 13 Jbeta primers. Clones were read by immunoSEQ multiplex PCR, and TCRdb kept only the in-frame ones, dropping some. Of under 200,000 clones in the sample, 76% were seen once. Study-level points and caveats: Versus the approximately 700-donor mean, an Asian-associated ancestry cluster reportedly showed fewer N-insertions in a later analysis. For most subjects, TCR beta sequences were reported to predict HLA-A and HLA-B alleles with accuracy.

Germline V gene sequence: CDR1 MDHEN, CDR2 SYDVKM. The CDR3 sequence is 14 residues long. Trimming took 6 bases from V and 3 from J; bases not matched to a gene: 5. The chain is built from TRBV28 and TRBJ2-7, with 10 positions matching TRBD1. The specimen was PBMCs. This TCR derives from a man in his 60s in good health and CMV-seronegative. In DNA, the CDR3 is TGTGCCAGCAGGGGGACAGGGGATTTCTACGAGCAGTACTTC. This sequence encodes CASRGTGDFYEQYF.